The 18 T cell receptor beta chains in this list originate from one sample, sequenced in a study of technical replicates of blood from a handful of donors. This table comes from immunoSEQ multiplex PCR, and its TCRdb copy is limited to in-frame clones, with some not included. The sample shows 70,000 to 95,000 clones, around 97% of them seen only once. Sequenced input: T cells isolated from PBMCs. The origin of the receptors is a human donor in good health.

J is TRBJ2-6 and V is TRBV7-9, with D possibly TRBD2 on 6 matching bases. The CDR3 is 18 residues long. The germline V and J ends were trimmed by 4 bases and 1 base, with 17 bases remaining between them. Germline assignment: CDR1 SEHNR and CDR2 FQNEAQ (reference sequence). As DNA, the CDR3 is TGTGCCAGCAGCTACTCGGGGCCGGGAGCGTCTGGGGCCAACGTCCTGACTTTC. Protein product: CASSYSGPGASGANVLTF.

The chain has TRBV19 and TRBJ2-1, with a possible D match to TRBD1 (6 bases). The germline CDR1 and CDR2 sequences are LNHDA and SQIVND (reference sequence). CDR3 length: 15 residues. The ends were cut back, 9 bases at V and 4 bases at J, with 19 bases in the middle. As DNA, the CDR3 is TGTGCCAGCCACGTTTGGGGGCAGGATTACAATGAGCAGTTCTTC. This gives the protein CASHVWGQDYNEQFF.

This chain connects TRBV12-5 to TRBJ2-3; 8 nucleotides line up with TRBD2. Unmatched junction bases numbered 5, after V lost 2 bases and J lost 4 bases. The length of the CDR3 is 15 residues. The germline V gene encodes CDR1 LGHNT and CDR2 FRNRAP. CDR3 amino acids: CASGLTGGLPDTQYF. The CDR3 DNA sequence: TGTGCTAGTGGTTTGACGGGGGGGCTTCCAGATACGCAGTATTTT.

This clone was seen once. J is TRBJ1-3 and V is TRBV28; D might be TRBD1 (6 bases). The CDR3 consists of 14 residues. The germline V gene has CDR1 MDHEN and CDR2 SYDVKM. The germline V and J ends were trimmed by 3 bases and 4 bases, with 10 bases remaining between them. The CDR3 DNA follows: TGTGCCAGCAGTTTGGAGGACAGCGGAAACACCATATATTTT. Amino acid sequence: CASSLEDSGNTIYF.

The chain has TRBV4-1 and TRBJ1-1; D gene ambiguous. The V gene lost 5 bases and the J gene lost 8 bases, with 12 bases spanning the gap. This CDR3 contains 12 residues. The V gene's germline CDR1 is MGHRA and CDR2 YSYEKL. CDR3: CASSFGRNEAFF. The CDR3 nucleotides are TGCGCCAGCAGCTTCGGGAGAAACGAAGCTTTCTTT.

The CDR3 loop is CASTQLNTEAFF. CDR3 DNA: TGTGCCAGCACCCAATTGAACACTGAAGCTTTCTTT. The chain joins TRBV2 to TRBJ1-1, with unresolved D. V lost 7 bases and J 0 bases, leaving 6 bases between the germline ends. CDR1 is SNHLY and CDR2 is FYNNEI in the germline V gene. CDR3 size: 12 residues.

CDR3 amino acids: CASSFLQGSSPLHF. The CDR3 DNA reads TGTGCCAGCAGCTTCCTTCAGGGGAGTTCACCCCTCCACTTT. The chain uses TRBV11-3 and TRBJ1-6; TRBD1 is a possible D gene (6 bases). The CDR3 runs 14 residues. Germline CDR1 SGHNT, CDR2 YENEEA. V was clipped by 3 bases and J by 9 bases, with 12 bases between them.

CDR3 bases: TGTGCCAGCAGCTTAGTTATTTCGAACACTGAAGCTTTCTTT. Translated, it gives CASSLVISNTEAFF. The chain joins TRBV7-9 to TRBJ1-1; no reliable D call. CDR1 and CDR2 (germline): SEHNR, FQNEAQ (reference sequence). CDR3 length: 14 residues. V was cut by 1 base and J by 1 base, with 7 bases left in between.

This clone was counted once. This chain uses TRBV7-3 with TRBJ2-7, with 9 bases matching TRBD2. The CDR3 consists of 18 residues. The germline V gene encodes CDR1 SGHTA and CDR2 FQGTGA. The V gene end was trimmed by 5 bases and the J gene end by 1 base; junction bases not matched to a gene: 15. CDR3 in amino acids: CASSPHHAGGPRSYEQYF. CDR3 nucleotide sequence: TGTGCCAGCAGCCCTCACCACGCGGGGGGGCCTCGGTCCTACGAGCAGTACTTC.

The chain couples TRBV6-1 to TRBJ1-1, with D perhaps matching TRBD1 (6 bases). Trimming cost V 11 bases and J 2 bases, with 18 bases left between them. Germline V gene sequence: CDR1 MNHNS, CDR2 SASEGT. The CDR3 length is 14 residues. Written as DNA, the CDR3 is TGTGCCTCCACTTCGGGGGGCGCAAACACTGAAGCTTTCTTT. Translating gives CASTSGGANTEAFF.

This chain connects TRBV11-2 to TRBJ2-7; 9 nucleotides match TRBD2. Germline CDR1 is SGHAT and CDR2 is FQNNGV. The CDR3 sequence is 16 residues long. With 2 bases clipped from V and 2 bases from J, the junction kept 7 bases outside the gene matches. CDR3 protein: CASSLSASGIPYEQYF. DNA for the CDR3: TGTGCCAGCAGCTTATCAGCTAGCGGGATACCCTACGAGCAGTACTTC.

V gene TRBV5-1 combines with J gene TRBJ2-3; D gene ambiguous. The germline V gene has CDR1 SGHRS and CDR2 YFSETQ. V lost 2 bases and J lost 2, with 6 bases in between. The length of the CDR3 is 13 residues. The CDR3 DNA is TGCGCCAGCAGCTTTGAGCACACAGATACGCAGTATTTT. The encoded protein is CASSFEHTDTQYF.

This sequence joins TRBV27 and TRBJ1-1, with TRBD1 as a possible D gene (5 bases). This CDR3 is 14 amino acids long. From germline, CDR1 is MNHEY and CDR2 SMNVEV (reference sequence). V was clipped by 4 bases and J by 0 bases, with 9 bases between them. The chain's CDR3 is CASSSGWMNTEAFF. CDR3 coding DNA: TGTGCCAGCAGTTCAGGGTGGATGAACACTGAAGCTTTCTTT.

J is TRBJ1-1 and V is TRBV7-2, with D possibly being TRBD1 (5 bases). Trimming took 8 bases from V and 1 from J, leaving 11 bases between them. CDR1 and CDR2 (germline): SGHTA, FQGNSA. CDR3 length: 13 amino acids. CDR3 sequence: CASGGHQNTEAFF. The CDR3 DNA reads as TGTGCCAGCGGCGGACACCAGAACACTGAAGCTTTCTTT.

This clone was seen only once. CDR3 amino acids: CSVEGPGTGELFF. In DNA form, the CDR3 reads TGCAGCGTTGAAGGTCCGGGGACCGGGGAGCTGTTTTTT. The rearrangement uses TRBV29-1 and TRBJ2-2, with D possibly matching TRBD2 (5 bases). The V gene's germline CDR1 is SQVTM and CDR2 ANQGSEA. V lost 1 base, J lost 5 bases, and 8 bases lay in between. This CDR3 comprises 13 residues.

The chain combines TRBV15 with TRBJ2-2, with 10 positions matching TRBD2. Germline values: CDR1 LNHNV, CDR2 YYDKDF (reference sequence). After removal of 7 bases from V and 2 bases from J, the junction contained 7 bases not matched to a gene. The length of the CDR3 is 16 residues. As DNA, the CDR3 is TGTGCCACCACCCTAAGCGGGAGGGCAAACACCGGGGAGCTGTTTTTT. Amino acid sequence: CATTLSGRANTGELFF.

This chain connects TRBV6-5 to TRBJ1-4; D is undetermined. V dropped 4 bases and J dropped 1 base, with 7 bases sitting between them. The length of the CDR3 is 14 residues. CDR1 and CDR2 (germline): MNHEY, SVGAGI. DNA for the CDR3: TGTGCCAGCAGTTCCTCCCTAACTAATGAAAAACTGTTTTTT. Its translation is CASSSSLTNEKLFF.

The V gene is TRBV7-9, the J gene TRBJ2-7, with unresolved D. The V end was cut by 0 bases, the J end by 3 bases, with 6 bases between. Germline lookup yields CDR1 SEHNR and CDR2 FQNEAQ (reference sequence). CDR3 length equals 13 residues. The CDR3 sequence is CASSLAGYYEQYF. For the CDR3, the DNA is TGTGCCAGCAGCTTAGCCGGTTACTACGAGCAGTACTTC.